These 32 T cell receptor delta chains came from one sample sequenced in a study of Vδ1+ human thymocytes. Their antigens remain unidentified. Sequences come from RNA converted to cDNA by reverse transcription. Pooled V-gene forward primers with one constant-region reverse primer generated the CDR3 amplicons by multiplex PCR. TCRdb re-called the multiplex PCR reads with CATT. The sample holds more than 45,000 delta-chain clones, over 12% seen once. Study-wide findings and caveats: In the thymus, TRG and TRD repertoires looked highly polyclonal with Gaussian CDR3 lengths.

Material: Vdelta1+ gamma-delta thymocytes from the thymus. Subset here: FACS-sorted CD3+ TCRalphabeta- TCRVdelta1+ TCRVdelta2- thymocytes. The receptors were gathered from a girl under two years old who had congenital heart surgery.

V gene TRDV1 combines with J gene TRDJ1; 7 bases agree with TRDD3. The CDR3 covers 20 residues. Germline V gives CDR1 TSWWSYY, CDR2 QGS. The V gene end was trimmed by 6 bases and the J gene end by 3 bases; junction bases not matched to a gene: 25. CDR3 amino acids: CALGVPRFLLGTLRADKLIF. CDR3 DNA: TGTGCTCTTGGAGTCCCTAGATTCTTACTGGGGACCCTACGAGCCGATAAACTCATCTTT.

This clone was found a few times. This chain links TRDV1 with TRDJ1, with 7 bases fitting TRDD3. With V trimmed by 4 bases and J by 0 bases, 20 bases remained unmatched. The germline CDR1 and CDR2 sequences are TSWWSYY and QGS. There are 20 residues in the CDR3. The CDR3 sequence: CALGGTPVLGVTNYTDKLIF. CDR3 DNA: TGTGCTCTTGGGGGGACCCCGGTCCTGGGGGTCACCAATTACACCGATAAACTCATCTTT.

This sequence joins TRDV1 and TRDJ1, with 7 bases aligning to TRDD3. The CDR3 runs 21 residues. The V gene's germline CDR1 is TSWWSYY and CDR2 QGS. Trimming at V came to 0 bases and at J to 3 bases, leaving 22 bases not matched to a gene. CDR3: CALGELRLTGWGFVPADKLIF. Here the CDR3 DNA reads TGTGCTCTTGGGGAACTGAGGCTTACAGGCTGGGGGTTTGTACCAGCCGATAAACTCATCTTT.

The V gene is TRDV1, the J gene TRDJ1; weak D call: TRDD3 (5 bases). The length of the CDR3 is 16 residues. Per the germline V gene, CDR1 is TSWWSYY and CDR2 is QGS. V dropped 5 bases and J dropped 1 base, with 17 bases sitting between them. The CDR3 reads CALGIRLSRGTDKLIF. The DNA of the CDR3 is TGTGCTCTTGGGATACGATTATCTCGGGGCACCGATAAACTCATCTTT.

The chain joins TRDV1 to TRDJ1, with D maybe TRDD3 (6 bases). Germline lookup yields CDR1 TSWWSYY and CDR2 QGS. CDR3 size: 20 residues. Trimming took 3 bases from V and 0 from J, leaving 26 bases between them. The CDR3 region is CALGEVLCGDDRRYTDKLIF. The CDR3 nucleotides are TGTGCTCTTGGGGAGGTCCTTTGTGGGGATGATAGAAGGTACACCGATAAACTCATCTTT.

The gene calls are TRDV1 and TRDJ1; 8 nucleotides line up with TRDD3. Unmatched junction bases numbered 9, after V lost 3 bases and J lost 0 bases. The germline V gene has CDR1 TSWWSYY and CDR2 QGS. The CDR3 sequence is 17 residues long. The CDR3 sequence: CALGELWGIFDTDKLIF. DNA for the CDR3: TGTGCTCTTGGGGAGCTATGGGGGATCTTCGACACCGATAAACTCATCTTT.

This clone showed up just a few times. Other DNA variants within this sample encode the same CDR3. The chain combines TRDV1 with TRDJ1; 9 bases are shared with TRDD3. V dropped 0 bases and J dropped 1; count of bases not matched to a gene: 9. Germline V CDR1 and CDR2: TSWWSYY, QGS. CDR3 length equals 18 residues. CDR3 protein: CALGELLQYWGTTDKLIF. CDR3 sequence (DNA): TGTGCTCTTGGGGAACTCCTACAGTACTGGGGGACCACCGATAAACTCATCTTT.

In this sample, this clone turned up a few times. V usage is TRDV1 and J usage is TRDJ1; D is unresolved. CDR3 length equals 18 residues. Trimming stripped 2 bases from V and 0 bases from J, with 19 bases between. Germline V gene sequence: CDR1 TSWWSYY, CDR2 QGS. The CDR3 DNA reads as TGTGCTCTTGGGGAAGCTCTATTTAGGGCCCCTCACACCGATAAACTCATCTTT. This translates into CALGEALFRAPHTDKLIF.

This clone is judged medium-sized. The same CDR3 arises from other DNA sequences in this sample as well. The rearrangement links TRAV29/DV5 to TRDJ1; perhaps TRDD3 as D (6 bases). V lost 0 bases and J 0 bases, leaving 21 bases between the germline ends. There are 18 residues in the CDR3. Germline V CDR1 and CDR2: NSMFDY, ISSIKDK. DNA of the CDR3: TGTGCAGCAAGCGCTTACGTGGGGGTCACCCAGTACACCGATAAACTCATCTTT. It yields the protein CAASAYVGVTQYTDKLIF.

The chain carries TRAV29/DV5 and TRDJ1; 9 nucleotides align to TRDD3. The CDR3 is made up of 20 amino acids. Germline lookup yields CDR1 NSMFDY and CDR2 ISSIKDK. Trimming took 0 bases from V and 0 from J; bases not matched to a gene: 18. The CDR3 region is CAASGPRDWGKLVYTDKLIF. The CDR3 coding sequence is TGTGCAGCAAGCGGGCCCCGGGACTGGGGGAAGCTTGTATACACCGATAAACTCATCTTT.

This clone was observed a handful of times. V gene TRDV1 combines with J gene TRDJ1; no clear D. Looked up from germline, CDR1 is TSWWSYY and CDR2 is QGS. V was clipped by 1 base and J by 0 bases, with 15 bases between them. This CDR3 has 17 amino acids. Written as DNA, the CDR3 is TGTGCTCTTGGGGAACCGGGGCAAGGTCCGTACACCGATAAACTCATCTTT. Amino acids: CALGEPGQGPYTDKLIF.

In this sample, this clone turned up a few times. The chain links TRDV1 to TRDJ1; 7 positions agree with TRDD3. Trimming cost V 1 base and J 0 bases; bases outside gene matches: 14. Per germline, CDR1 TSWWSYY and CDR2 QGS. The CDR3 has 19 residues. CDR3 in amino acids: CALGEPYPRGIQYTDKLIF. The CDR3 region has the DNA TGTGCTCTTGGGGAACCCTATCCCCGGGGGATCCAATACACCGATAAACTCATCTTT.

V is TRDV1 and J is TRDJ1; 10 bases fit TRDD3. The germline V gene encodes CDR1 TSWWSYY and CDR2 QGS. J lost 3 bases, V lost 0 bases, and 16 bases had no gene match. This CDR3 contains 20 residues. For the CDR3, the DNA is TGTGCTCTTGGGGAACTAAGGGGCTTACTGGGGGATCAGGGGCCCGATAAACTCATCTTT. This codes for CALGELRGLLGDQGPDKLIF.

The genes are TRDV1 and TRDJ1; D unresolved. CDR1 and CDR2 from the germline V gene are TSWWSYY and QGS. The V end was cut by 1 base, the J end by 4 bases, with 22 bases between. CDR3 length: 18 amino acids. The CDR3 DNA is TGTGCTCTTGGGGAACGGGAATCCCTGTCTCTCTCGGGCGATAAACTCATCTTT. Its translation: CALGERESLSLSGDKLIF.

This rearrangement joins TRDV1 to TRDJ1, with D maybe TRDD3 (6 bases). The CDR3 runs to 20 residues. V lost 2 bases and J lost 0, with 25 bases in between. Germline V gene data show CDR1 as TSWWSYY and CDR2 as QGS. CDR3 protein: CALGEFRGRGDAMYTDKLIF. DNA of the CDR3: TGTGCTCTTGGGGAATTCCGCGGCCGAGGGGATGCCATGTACACCGATAAACTCATCTTT.

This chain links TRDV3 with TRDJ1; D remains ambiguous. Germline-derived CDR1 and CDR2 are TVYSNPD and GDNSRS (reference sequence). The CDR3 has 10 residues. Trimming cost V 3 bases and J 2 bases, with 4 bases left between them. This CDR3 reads CALTTDKLIF. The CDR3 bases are TGTGCCTTGACAACCGATAAACTCATCTTT. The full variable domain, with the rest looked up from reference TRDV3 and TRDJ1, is CDKVTQSSPDQTVASGSEVVLLCTYDTVYSNPDLFWYRIRPDYSFQFVFYGDNSRSEGADFTQGRFSVKHILTQKAFHLVISPVRTEDSATYYCALTTDKLIFGKGTRVTVEP.

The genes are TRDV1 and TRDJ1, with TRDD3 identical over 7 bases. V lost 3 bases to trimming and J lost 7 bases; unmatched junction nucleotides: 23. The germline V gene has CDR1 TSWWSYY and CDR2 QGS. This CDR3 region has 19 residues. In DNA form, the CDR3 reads TGTGCTCTTGGGGAGGGGACCGCCCTCGGGATGGGGGACCTTACTAAACTCATCTTT. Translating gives CALGEGTALGMGDLTKLIF.

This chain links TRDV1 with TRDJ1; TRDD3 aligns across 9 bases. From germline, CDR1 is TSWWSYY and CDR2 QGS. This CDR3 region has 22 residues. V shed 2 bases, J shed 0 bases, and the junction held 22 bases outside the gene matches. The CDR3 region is CALGEYLPLPSTGGTYTDKLIF. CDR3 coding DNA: TGTGCTCTTGGGGAATATCTCCCCCTTCCCAGCACTGGGGGAACGTACACCGATAAACTCATCTTT.

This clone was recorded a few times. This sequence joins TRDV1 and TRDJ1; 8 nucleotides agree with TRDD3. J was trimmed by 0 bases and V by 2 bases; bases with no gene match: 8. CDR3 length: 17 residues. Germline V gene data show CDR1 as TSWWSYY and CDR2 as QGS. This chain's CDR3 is CALGELGIQGYTDKLIF. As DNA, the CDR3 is TGTGCTCTTGGGGAATTGGGGATACAGGGGTACACCGATAAACTCATCTTT.

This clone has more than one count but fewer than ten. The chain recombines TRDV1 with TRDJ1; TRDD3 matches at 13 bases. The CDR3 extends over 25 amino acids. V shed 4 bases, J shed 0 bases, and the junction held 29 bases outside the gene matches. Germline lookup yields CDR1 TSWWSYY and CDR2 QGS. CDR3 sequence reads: CALGAKTSPQTPTGGYAEHTDKLIF. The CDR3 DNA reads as TGTGCTCTTGGGGCCAAAACTTCCCCTCAAACACCTACTGGGGGATACGCGGAACACACCGATAAACTCATCTTT.

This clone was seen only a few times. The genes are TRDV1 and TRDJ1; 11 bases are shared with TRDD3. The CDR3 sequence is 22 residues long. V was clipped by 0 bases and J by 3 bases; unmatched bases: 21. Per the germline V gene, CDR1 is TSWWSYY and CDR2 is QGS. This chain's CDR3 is CALGELSYPGVYWGIIADKLIF. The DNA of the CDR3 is TGTGCTCTTGGGGAACTCTCCTACCCTGGAGTGTACTGGGGGATAATAGCCGATAAACTCATCTTT.

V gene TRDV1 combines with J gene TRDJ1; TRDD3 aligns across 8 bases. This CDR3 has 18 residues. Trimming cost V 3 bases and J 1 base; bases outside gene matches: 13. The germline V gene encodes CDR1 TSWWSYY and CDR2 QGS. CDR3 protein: CALGDGLPRTGGTDKLIF. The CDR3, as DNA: TGTGCTCTTGGGGACGGCCTTCCACGTACTGGGGGCACCGATAAACTCATCTTT.

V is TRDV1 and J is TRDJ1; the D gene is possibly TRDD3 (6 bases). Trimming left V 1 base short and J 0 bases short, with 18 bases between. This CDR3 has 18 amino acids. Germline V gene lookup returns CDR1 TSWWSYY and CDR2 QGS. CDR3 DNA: TGTGCTCTTGGGGAACAAGCTGGGGACCCTCAATACACCGATAAACTCATCTTT. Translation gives CALGEQAGDPQYTDKLIF.

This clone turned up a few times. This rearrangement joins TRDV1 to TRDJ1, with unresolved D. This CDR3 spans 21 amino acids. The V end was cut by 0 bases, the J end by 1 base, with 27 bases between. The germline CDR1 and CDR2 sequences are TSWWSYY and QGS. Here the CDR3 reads CALGELKGPNRCKILTDKLIF. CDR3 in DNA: TGTGCTCTTGGGGAACTTAAGGGCCCGAACCGCTGCAAGATCCTCACCGATAAACTCATCTTT.

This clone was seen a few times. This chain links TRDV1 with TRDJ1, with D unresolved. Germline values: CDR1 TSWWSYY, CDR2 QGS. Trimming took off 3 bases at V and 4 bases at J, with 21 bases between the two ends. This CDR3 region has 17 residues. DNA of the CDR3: TGTGCTCTTGGGGAGCCCCGTTCAGTCCGTTGGAACGATAAACTCATCTTT. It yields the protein CALGEPRSVRWNDKLIF.

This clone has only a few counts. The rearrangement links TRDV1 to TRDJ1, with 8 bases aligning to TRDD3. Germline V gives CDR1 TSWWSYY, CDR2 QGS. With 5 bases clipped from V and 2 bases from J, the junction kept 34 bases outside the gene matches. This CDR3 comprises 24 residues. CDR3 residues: CALGPISTLTETALGAIRTDKLIF. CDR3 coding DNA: TGTGCTCTTGGGCCGATATCAACCCTAACGGAAACTGCACTGGGGGCGATAAGGACCGATAAACTCATCTTT.

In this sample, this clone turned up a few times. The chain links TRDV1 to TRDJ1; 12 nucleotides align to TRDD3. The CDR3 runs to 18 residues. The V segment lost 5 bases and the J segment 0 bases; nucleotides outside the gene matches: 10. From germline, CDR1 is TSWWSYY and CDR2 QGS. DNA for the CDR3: TGTGCTCTTGGGAACCCCACTGGGGGATACCTGTACACCGATAAACTCATCTTT. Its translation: CALGNPTGGYLYTDKLIF.

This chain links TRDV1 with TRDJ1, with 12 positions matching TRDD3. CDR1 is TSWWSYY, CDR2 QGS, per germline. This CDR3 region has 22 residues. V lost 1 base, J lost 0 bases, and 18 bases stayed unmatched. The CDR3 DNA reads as TGTGCTCTTGGGGAACACGGTAAGATACTGGGGGATACCAACCCTCACACCGATAAACTCATCTTT. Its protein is CALGEHGKILGDTNPHTDKLIF.

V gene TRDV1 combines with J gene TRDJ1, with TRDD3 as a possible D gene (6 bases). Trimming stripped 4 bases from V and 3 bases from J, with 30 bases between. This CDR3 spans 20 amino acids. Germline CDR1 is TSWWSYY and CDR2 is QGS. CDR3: CALGALRVGGIRLGADKLIF. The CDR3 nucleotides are TGTGCTCTTGGGGCGCTCCGAGTAGGAGGGATAAGATTAGGAGCCGATAAACTCATCTTT.

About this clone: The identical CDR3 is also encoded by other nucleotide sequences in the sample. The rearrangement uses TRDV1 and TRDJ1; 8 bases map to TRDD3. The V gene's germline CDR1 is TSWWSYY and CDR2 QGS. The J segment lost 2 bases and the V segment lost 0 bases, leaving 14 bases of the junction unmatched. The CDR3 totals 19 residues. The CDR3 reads CALGELGKHEGYGTDKLIF. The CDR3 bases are TGTGCTCTTGGGGAACTCGGGAAACACGAGGGATACGGGACCGATAAACTCATCTTT.

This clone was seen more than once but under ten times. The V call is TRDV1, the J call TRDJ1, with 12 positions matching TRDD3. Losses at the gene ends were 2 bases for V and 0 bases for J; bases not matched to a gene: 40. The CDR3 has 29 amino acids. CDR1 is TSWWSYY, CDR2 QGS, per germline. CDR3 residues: CALGEDRHSSTLFNWGILGEVGYTDKLIF. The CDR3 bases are TGTGCTCTTGGGGAAGACCGGCATTCCTCTACACTTTTCAACTGGGGGATACTCGGCGAAGTGGGGTACACCGATAAACTCATCTTT.

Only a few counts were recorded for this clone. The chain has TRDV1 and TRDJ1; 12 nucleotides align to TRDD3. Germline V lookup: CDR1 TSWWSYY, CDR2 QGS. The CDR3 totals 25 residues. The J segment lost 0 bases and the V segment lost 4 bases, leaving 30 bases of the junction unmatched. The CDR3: CALGATAALRFLTGGYPYYTDKLIF. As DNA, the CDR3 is TGTGCTCTTGGGGCCACCGCCGCCCTACGCTTTCTTACTGGGGGATACCCCTACTACACCGATAAACTCATCTTT.